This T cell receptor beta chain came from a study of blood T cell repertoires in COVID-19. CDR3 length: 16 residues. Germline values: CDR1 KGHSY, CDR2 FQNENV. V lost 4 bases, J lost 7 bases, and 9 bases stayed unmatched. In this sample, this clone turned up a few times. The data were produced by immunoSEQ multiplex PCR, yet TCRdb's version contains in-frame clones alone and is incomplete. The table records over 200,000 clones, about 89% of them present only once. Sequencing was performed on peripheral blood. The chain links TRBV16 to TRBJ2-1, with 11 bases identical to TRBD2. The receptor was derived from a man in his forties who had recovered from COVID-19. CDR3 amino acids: CASSLLGTSGPNEQFF. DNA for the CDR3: TGTGCCAGCAGCCTGTTAGGGACTAGCGGCCCAAATGAGCAGTTCTTC.